The 5 T cell receptor beta chains reported below all come from one sample, sequenced in a study of regulatory and conventional T cells in RAG deficiency (dated by TCRdb to 2015 to 2018). Before genomic DNA extraction, conventional CD4+ T cells were purified from blood as CD25-low CD127-high cells. Library preparation used the immunoSEQ multiplex PCR assay. What TCRdb holds here is the immuneACCESS table cut down to in-frame rearrangements. Part of the clones is not present; checked against another copy, under half of the missing clones reflect an unresolved V gene, and the others are unexplained. A total of around 30,000 clones appear in this sample, 90% to 95% of them only once. The ten largest clones add up to about 0.16% of the sample. The data were also submitted as part of a second study, on regulatory T cells. According to the second study: The multiplex PCR relied on 52 forward TRBV primers and 13 reverse TRBJ primers, and amplification bias was corrected through assay-based and computational methods.

Material for sequencing was CD25- CD4+ T cells sorted from blood. The receptors were sampled from a human donor in good health.

This chain links TRBV19 with TRBJ2-6; 8 bases are a match to TRBD1. The V segment lost 1 base and the J segment 3 bases; nucleotides outside the gene matches: 5. Germline V gene data show CDR1 as LNHDA and CDR2 as SQIVND (reference sequence). CDR3 size: 17 residues. CDR3 DNA: TGTGCCAGTAGTATAGGCCAGGGGGCGAGTGGGGCCAACGTCCTGACTTTC. Translation: CASSIGQGASGANVLTF.

This chain links TRBV7-9 with TRBJ2-1; 11 bases map to TRBD2. This CDR3 spans 17 amino acids. Germline CDR1 and CDR2: SEHNR and FQNEAQ (reference sequence). Trimming at V came to 5 bases and at J to 4 bases, leaving 10 bases not matched to a gene. The CDR3 nucleotides are TGTGCCAGCAGCCCGAGTAGCGGGGGGGCGTCTTACAATGAGCAGTTCTTC. Its translation is CASSPSSGGASYNEQFF.

J is TRBJ2-5 and V is TRBV19; 10 bases align to TRBD2. The CDR3 length is 15 residues. Trimming removed 7 bases from V and 2 bases from J; junction bases left unmatched: 7. Germline V gene sequence: CDR1 LNHDA, CDR2 SQIVND (reference sequence). In DNA form, the CDR3 reads TGTGCCAGTAAGCTAGCGGGGGCCTTGCAAGAGACCCAGTACTTC. Protein: CASKLAGALQETQYF.

V gene TRBV19 combines with J gene TRBJ2-3, with 13 bases that match TRBD2. Germline CDR1 reads LNHDA; CDR2 reads SQIVND (reference sequence). Germline trimming cut 1 base from V and 5 bases from J; bases unmatched to any gene: 3. The CDR3 runs 16 residues. The CDR3 region has the DNA TGTGCCAGTAGTATAGGACTAGCGGGGGGCCAAGATACGCAGTATTTT. It specifies CASSIGLAGGQDTQYF.

V gene TRBV11-2 combines with J gene TRBJ1-5; TRBD1 aligns across 8 bases. This CDR3 contains 15 residues. The germline gives CDR1 SGHAT, CDR2 FQNNGV. Unmatched junction bases numbered 2, after V lost 1 base and J lost 3 bases. The CDR3 protein is CASSLGTGPNQPQHF. CDR3 sequence (DNA): TGTGCCAGCAGCTTAGGGACAGGGCCCAATCAGCCCCAGCATTTT.